These 21 T cell receptor beta chains were sequenced from one sample in a study of T-cell reconstitution after alpha-beta-depleted transplantation in children (dated by TCRdb to 2016 to 2017). Library preparation used PCR. Sequencing took place on an Illumina HiSeq 2500. To normalize quantification of the TCRbeta repertoire, the TCR libraries were built with molecular barcoding that relied on unique molecular identifiers. TCRdb handled the public reads itself, with Q25 trimming in fastp and clone calling in MiXCR, and kept productive beta chains. Rows with a matching CDR3 protein are joined into one entry that keeps the most common DNA and genes. The sample yields approximately 350,000 distinct CDR3 sequences; roughly 14% were counted once. The ten biggest clones cover approximately 4.3% of the sample. The sequencing here drew on PBMCs, taken from the stem cell graft. These receptors all come from a human donor who donated a stem cell graft to a child with Fanconi anemia.

This clonotype was recorded a few times. This chain connects TRBV5-6 to TRBJ1-4, with TRBD1 matching over 8 bases. With 3 bases clipped from V and 8 bases from J, the junction kept 6 bases outside the gene matches. Germline lookup yields CDR1 SGHDT and CDR2 YYEEEE. This CDR3 has 14 amino acids. The CDR3 DNA follows: TGTGCCAGCAGCTCGACAGGGGATGGAGAAAAACTGTTTTTT. It specifies CASSSTGDGEKLFF.

In its sample, this clonotype was seen many times. The rearrangement uses TRBV20-1 and TRBJ1-2; maybe TRBD1 (6 bases). This CDR3 is built from 15 residues. Germline lookup yields CDR1 DFQATT and CDR2 SNEGSKA (reference sequence). The V end lost 6 bases, the J end lost 1 base, and 18 bases lay between the germline ends. The DNA for the CDR3 is TGCAGTGCCCCTCTAGGCGGGACAAATAACTATGGCTACACCTTC. Amino acids: CSAPLGGTNNYGYTF.

The gene calls are TRBV5-1 and TRBJ2-4; D may be TRBD1 or TRBD2 (6 bases each). V lost 4 bases and J 9 bases, leaving 14 bases between the germline ends. The CDR3 loop spans 13 amino acids. The germline V gene encodes CDR1 SGHRS and CDR2 YFSETQ. The CDR3 is CASSLEGGPIQYF. The CDR3 bases are TGCGCCAGCAGCCTGGAGGGGGGTCCCATTCAGTACTTC.

This clonotype was counted a few times. This sequence joins TRBV12-3 or TRBV12-4 and TRBJ1-1; D possibly corresponds to TRBD1 (6 bases). The CDR3 has 16 residues. The germline V and J ends were trimmed by 4 bases and 0 bases, with 15 bases remaining between them. The CDR3 DNA follows: TGTGCCAGCAGTTCTCCCCGCAGGGACATGAACACTGAAGCTTTCTTT. Protein sequence: CASSSPRRDMNTEAFF.

This clonotype showed up just once. The chain joins TRBV20-1 to TRBJ2-5, with 7 positions matching TRBD1. The CDR3 covers 12 residues. Trimming removed 4 bases from V and 2 bases from J; junction bases left unmatched: 1. Germline V lookup: CDR1 DFQATT, CDR2 SNEGSKA (reference sequence). The CDR3 sequence: CSATDRQETQYF. CDR3 DNA sequence: TGCAGTGCTACGGACAGGCAAGAGACCCAGTACTTC.

This clonotype occurred a few times. The V gene is TRBV5-1, the J gene TRBJ2-7; the D is unclear. The CDR3 contains 14 residues. Looked up from germline, CDR1 is SGHRS and CDR2 is YFSETQ. The CDR3 reads CASSLGPSSYEQYV. The CDR3 DNA follows: TGCGCCAGCAGTTTGGGTCCCAGCTCCTACGAGCAGTACGTC.

CDR3 in DNA: TGTGCCAGCAGTCCACCCCCTCGGACAGGGCAACCCCAGCATTTT. It specifies CASSPPPRTGQPQHF. The V and J genes are TRBV12-3 or TRBV12-4 and TRBJ1-5; 8 bases agree with TRBD1. Losses at the gene ends were 5 bases for V and 10 bases for J; bases not matched to a gene: 13. This CDR3 spans 15 amino acids.

This clonotype was counted only a few times. The chain couples TRBV29-1 to TRBJ2-1, with D possibly TRBD2 on 7 matching bases. The V end lost 5 bases, the J end lost 7 bases, and 24 bases lay between the germline ends. This CDR3 has 16 amino acids. In germline, CDR1 is SQVTM, CDR2 ANQGSEA. The DNA of the CDR3 is TGCAGCGTTACTCCTCAGGGGACTACGTTAGTTAATGAGCAGTTCTTC. Translation gives CSVTPQGTTLVNEQFF.

This clonotype was detected many times. This chain uses TRBV7-8 with TRBJ2-1; 11 bases agree with TRBD2. J lost 6 bases, V lost 5 bases, and 9 bases had no gene match. From germline, CDR1 is SGHVS and CDR2 FQNEAQ. The CDR3 contains 16 residues. CDR3 nucleotides: TGTGCCAGCAGCCTGGGGTTAGCGGGGGGGCGCAATGAGCAGTTCTTC. Protein: CASSLGLAGGRNEQFF.

The chain employs TRBV15 and TRBJ2-7, with 7 bases that match TRBD1. Trimming cost V 1 base and J 2 bases; bases outside gene matches: 5. The germline V gene has CDR1 LNHNV and CDR2 YYDKDF (reference sequence). The CDR3 runs to 15 residues. CDR3 in amino acids: CATSRGSRGTYEQYF. In nucleotides, the CDR3 is TGTGCCACCAGCAGAGGTAGCAGGGGGACCTACGAGCAGTACTTC.

This clonotype has only a few counts. The V and J genes are TRBV5-1 and TRBJ1-2; the D is unclear. Trimming removed 5 bases at V and 0 bases at J, with 8 bases between. The V gene's germline CDR1 is SGHRS and CDR2 YFSETQ. The CDR3 has 13 residues. This CDR3 is CASRVESNYGYTF. The CDR3 coding sequence is TGCGCCAGCAGAGTGGAGTCTAACTATGGCTACACCTTC.

CDR3 nucleotides: TGTGCCACCAGTGATTTCCGGCTAGCGGGGGGGCTTGGTCCGTTCTTC. As protein: CATSDFRLAGGLGPFF. The chain couples TRBV24-1 to TRBJ2-1; 12 nucleotides align to TRBD2. Trimming cost V 1 base and J 15 bases; bases outside gene matches: 12. This CDR3 is built from 16 residues. Germline CDR1 and CDR2: KGHDR and SFDVKD.

This clonotype was counted a few times. The chain uses TRBV2 and TRBJ2-5, with 10 bases aligning to TRBD2. The CDR3 has 16 residues. J lost 4 bases, V lost 5 bases, and 10 bases had no gene match. The germline V gene has CDR1 SNHLY and CDR2 FYNNEI. CDR3 DNA sequence: TGTGCCAGCAGTCAAACCAGGGCTAGCGGGGGAGAGACCCAGTACTTC. Residues: CASSQTRASGGETQYF.

V gene TRBV29-1 combines with J gene TRBJ1-2; weak D call: TRBD1 (6 bases). This CDR3 spans 12 amino acids. Germline V gene sequence: CDR1 SQVTM, CDR2 ANQGSEA. Trimming removed 4 bases from V and 2 bases from J, with 8 bases in between. The CDR3 loop is CSVATGNYGYTF. CDR3 coding DNA: TGCAGCGTTGCCACAGGGAACTATGGCTACACCTTC.

V usage is TRBV10-1 and J usage is TRBJ2-7, with TRBD2 identical over 10 bases. The CDR3 consists of 15 residues. The germline V gene encodes CDR1 WNHNN and CDR2 SYGVQD (reference sequence). Trimming took 5 bases from V and 0 from J; bases not matched to a gene: 4. CDR3 nucleotides: TGCGCCAGCAGTAAAATAGCGGGGGGCTCCTACGAGCAGTACTTC. This codes for CASSKIAGGSYEQYF.

The rearrangement uses TRBV27 and TRBJ1-4, with TRBD1 identical over 8 bases. This CDR3 spans 15 amino acids. V shed 4 bases, J shed 3 bases, and the junction held 4 bases outside the gene matches. Per germline, CDR1 MNHEY and CDR2 SMNVEV (reference sequence). The CDR3 sequence: CASSSTGVANEKLFF. CDR3 coding DNA: TGTGCCAGCAGTTCGACAGGGGTGGCTAATGAAAAACTGTTTTTT.

This chain connects TRBV3-1 to TRBJ1-1; tentative D call: TRBD1 (5 bases). V was shortened by 5 bases and J by 4 bases, with 14 bases between the two germline ends. Germline V gene lookup returns CDR1 LGHDT and CDR2 YNNKEL (reference sequence). The CDR3 has 14 amino acids. For the CDR3, the DNA is TGTGCCAGCAGCATTCTTGGAAGGGGCACTGAAGCTTTCTTT. Its translation is CASSILGRGTEAFF.

This clonotype has a count of ten or more. This rearrangement joins TRBV5-1 to TRBJ2-3; 9 nucleotides match TRBD1. Germline lookup yields CDR1 SGHRS and CDR2 YFSETQ. CDR3 length: 11 amino acids. After removal of 4 bases from V and 11 bases from J, the junction contained 2 bases not matched to a gene. The CDR3, as DNA: TGCGCCAGCAGCCTGGACAGGGGGCAGTATTTT. Its translation is CASSLDRGQYF.

This clonotype has at least ten counts. V and J are TRBV6-2 or TRBV6-3 and TRBJ2-5; D gene uncertain. The CDR3 length is 14 residues. V was trimmed by 0 bases and J by 4 bases, leaving 9 bases between them. The germline V gene encodes CDR1 MNHEY and CDR2 SVGEGT. The CDR3 protein is CASSYSGAGETQYF. The CDR3, as DNA: TGTGCCAGCAGTTACTCGGGCGCAGGAGAGACCCAGTACTTC.

This clonotype was picked up many times. This chain connects TRBV5-1 to TRBJ2-1; TRBD1 or TRBD2 may be the D gene (6 bases each). The V and J ends lost 3 bases and 4 bases respectively, with 20 bases between them. The germline V gene encodes CDR1 SGHRS and CDR2 YFSETQ. This CDR3 is 17 amino acids long. CDR3 amino acids: CASSSPRGGGGYNEQFF. CDR3 bases: TGCGCCAGCAGCTCCCCCAGGGGTGGAGGGGGGTACAATGAGCAGTTCTTC.

This clonotype was picked up many times. The rearrangement links TRBV7-8 to TRBJ1-5; no clear D gene. The CDR3 is 18 residues long. From germline, CDR1 is SGHVS and CDR2 FQNEAQ. The V gene lost 2 bases and the J gene lost 2 bases, with 19 bases spanning the gap. DNA of the CDR3: TGTGCCAGCAGCTTACCTCCCGTTGGAACGGGAGGCAATCAGCCCCAGCATTTT. It translates to CASSLPPVGTGGNQPQHF. Full variable domain (rest looked up from reference TRBV7-8 and TRBJ1-5): GAGVSQSPRYKVAKRGQDVALRCDPISGHVSLFWYQQALGQGPEFLTYFQNEAQLDKSGLPSDRFFAERPEGSVSTLKIQRTQQEDSAVYLCASSLPPVGTGGNQPQHFGDGTRLSIL.